This T cell receptor beta chain came from a study of T cell repertoires in cytomegalovirus infection (dated by TCRdb to about 2019). Context from the whole study: Donor HLA type was relevant to the analysis, as public TCR beta signatures indicated carriage of CMV infection together with the matching HLA type. What the authors observed across the whole study: The ex vivo response was dominated by HLA-C-restricted CMV-specific TCR beta clonotypes, which also provided the single most frequent clonotype in two of eight donors. In both this cohort and an independent cohort of a few hundred donors, the cumulative frequency of public TCR beta family members distinguished carriers of CMV infection plus the relevant HLA type.

On this clonotype: What antigen it recognizes has not been identified. Base qualities are not recorded, but no much larger clone differs from it by a single base.

Sequences SEHNR (CDR1) and FQNEAQ (CDR2) are obtained from the germline V gene (reference sequence). Cut back by 2 bases and 5 bases, the V and J ends lie 12 bases apart. Counted from cysteine to phenylalanine, this CDR3 has 14 amino acids. CDR3 DNA only is kept here, 42 bases in frame from base 1. Data came from an Illumina HiSeq 1500. TCRdb's own reprocessing of the public reads used fastp at Q25 and MiXCR and kept productive beta chains. Entries are consolidated by CDR3 protein sequence, retaining the most common genes and DNA. The sample contains hundreds of thousands of distinct CDR3 sequences, roughly 31% of them found a single time. The top ten clones comprise approximately 13% of the sample.

Material: PBMCs. This receptor was identified in a human donor in good health (CMV status not recorded). Some clones in this sample may be carry-over from other donors' samples. The sequence is built from TRBV7-9 and TRBJ1-1; a tentative D call is TRBD1 (6 bases match). The nucleotide sequence reads TGTGCCAGCAGCTTACAGGGGCGGAGAACTGAAGCTTTCTTT. It specifies CASSLQGRRTEAFF.